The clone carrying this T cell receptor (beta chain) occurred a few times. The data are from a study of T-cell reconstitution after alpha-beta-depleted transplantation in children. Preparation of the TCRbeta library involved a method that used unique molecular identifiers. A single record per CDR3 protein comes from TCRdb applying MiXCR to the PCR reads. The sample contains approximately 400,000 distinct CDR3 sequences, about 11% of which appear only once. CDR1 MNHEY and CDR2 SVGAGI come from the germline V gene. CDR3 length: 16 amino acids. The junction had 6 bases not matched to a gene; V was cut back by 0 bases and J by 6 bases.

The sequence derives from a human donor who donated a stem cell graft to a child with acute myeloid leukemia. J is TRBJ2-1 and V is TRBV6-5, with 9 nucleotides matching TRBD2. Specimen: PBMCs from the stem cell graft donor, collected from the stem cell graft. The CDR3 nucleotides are TGTGCCAGCAGTTACTCGGCGGCGGGGGGGTTCAATGAGCAGTTCTTC. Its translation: CASSYSAAGGFNEQFF.